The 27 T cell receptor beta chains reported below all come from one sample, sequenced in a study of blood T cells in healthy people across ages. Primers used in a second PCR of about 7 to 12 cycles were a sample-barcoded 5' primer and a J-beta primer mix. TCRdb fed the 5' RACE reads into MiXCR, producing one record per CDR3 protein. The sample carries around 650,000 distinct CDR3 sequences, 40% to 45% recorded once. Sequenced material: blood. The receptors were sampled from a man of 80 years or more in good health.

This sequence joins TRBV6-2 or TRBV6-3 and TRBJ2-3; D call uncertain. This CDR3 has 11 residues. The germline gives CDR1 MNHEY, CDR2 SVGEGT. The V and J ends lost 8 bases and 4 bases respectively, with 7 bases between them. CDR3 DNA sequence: TGTGCCAGCGGGTTGTCAGATACGCAGTATTTT. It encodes CASGLSDTQYF.

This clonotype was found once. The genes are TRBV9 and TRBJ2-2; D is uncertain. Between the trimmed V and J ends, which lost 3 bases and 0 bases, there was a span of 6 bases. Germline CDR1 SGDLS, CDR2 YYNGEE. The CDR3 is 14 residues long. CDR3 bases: TGTGCCAGCAGCGAAAGAGCGAACACCGGGGAGCTGTTTTTT. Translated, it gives CASSERANTGELFF.

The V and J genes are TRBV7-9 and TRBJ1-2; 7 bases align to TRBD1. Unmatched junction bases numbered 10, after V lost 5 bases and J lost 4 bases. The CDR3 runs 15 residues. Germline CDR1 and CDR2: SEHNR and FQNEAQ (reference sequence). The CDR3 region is CASSPQRGTAYGYTF. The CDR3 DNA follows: TGTGCCAGCAGCCCTCAGCGCGGGACAGCCTATGGCTACACCTTC.

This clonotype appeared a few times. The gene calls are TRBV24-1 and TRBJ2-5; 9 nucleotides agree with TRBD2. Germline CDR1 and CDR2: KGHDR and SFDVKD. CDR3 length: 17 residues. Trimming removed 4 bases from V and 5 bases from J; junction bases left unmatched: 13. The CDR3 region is CATSEPSTSGSRETQYF. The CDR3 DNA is TGTGCCACCAGTGAACCATCTACTAGCGGGTCGAGGGAGACCCAGTACTTC.

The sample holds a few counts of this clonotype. Here the CDR3 DNA reads TGTGCCAGCAGTTGGGGGGATACGCAGTATTTT. It specifies CASSWGDTQYF. V usage is TRBV28 and J usage is TRBJ2-3; D possibly uses TRBD1 or TRBD2 (5 bases each). Germline loops: CDR1 MDHEN, CDR2 SYDVKM. There are 11 residues in the CDR3. V lost 4 bases, J lost 6 bases, and 5 bases lay in between.

CDR3 loop: CASSLQRAYNEQFF. The CDR3 nucleotides read TGTGCCAGCAGCTTACAGCGGGCATACAATGAGCAGTTCTTC. This sequence joins TRBV11-3 and TRBJ2-1; tentatively, D is TRBD2 (6 bases). CDR3 length: 14 residues. V dropped 2 bases and J dropped 4 bases, with 9 bases sitting between them. From germline, CDR1 is SGHNT and CDR2 YENEEA.

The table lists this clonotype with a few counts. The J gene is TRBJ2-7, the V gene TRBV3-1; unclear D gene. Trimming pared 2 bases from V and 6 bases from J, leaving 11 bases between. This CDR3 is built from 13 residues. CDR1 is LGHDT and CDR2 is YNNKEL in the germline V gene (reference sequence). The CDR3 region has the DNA TGTGCCAGCAGCCAATCTGGGATTACCGAGCAGTACTTC. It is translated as CASSQSGITEQYF.

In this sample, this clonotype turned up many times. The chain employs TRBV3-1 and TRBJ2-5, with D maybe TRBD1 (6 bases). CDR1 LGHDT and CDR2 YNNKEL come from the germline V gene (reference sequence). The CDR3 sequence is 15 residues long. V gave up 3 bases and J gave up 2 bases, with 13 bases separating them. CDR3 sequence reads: CASSQRGSEQETQYF. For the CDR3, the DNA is TGTGCCAGCAGCCAGAGGGGGTCGGAGCAAGAGACCCAGTACTTC.

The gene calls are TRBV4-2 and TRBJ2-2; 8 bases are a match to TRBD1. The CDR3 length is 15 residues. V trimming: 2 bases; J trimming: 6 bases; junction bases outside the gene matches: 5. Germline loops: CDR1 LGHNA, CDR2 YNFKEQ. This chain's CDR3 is CASSQPTGVPGELFF. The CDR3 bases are TGTGCCAGCAGCCAACCGACAGGGGTACCCGGGGAGCTGTTTTTT.

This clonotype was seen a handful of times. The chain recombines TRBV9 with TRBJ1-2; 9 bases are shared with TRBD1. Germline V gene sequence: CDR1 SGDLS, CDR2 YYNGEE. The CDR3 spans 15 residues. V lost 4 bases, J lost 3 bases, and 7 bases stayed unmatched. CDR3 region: CASSNRDRVHYGYTF. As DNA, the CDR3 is TGTGCCAGCAGCAACCGGGACAGGGTACACTATGGCTACACCTTC.

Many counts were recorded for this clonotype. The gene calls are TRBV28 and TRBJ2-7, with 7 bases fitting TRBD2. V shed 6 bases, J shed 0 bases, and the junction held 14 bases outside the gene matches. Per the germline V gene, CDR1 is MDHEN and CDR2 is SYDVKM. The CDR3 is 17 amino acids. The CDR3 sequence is CASRTGGLAGDSYEQYF. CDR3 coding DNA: TGTGCCAGCAGAACAGGAGGGTTGGCGGGGGACTCCTACGAGCAGTACTTC.

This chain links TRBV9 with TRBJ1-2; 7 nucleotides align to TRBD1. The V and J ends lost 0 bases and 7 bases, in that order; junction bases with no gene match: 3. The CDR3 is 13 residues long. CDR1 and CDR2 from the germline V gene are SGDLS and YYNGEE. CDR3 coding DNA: TGTGCCAGCAGCGTAGGACAGGGTGTTGGCTACACCTTC. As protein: CASSVGQGVGYTF.

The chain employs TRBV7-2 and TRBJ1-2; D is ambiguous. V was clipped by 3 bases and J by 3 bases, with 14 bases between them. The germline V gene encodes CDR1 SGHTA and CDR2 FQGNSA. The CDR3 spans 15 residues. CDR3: CASSLSTASDYGYTF. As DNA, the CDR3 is TGTGCCAGCAGCTTGTCGACCGCTTCGGACTATGGCTACACCTTC.

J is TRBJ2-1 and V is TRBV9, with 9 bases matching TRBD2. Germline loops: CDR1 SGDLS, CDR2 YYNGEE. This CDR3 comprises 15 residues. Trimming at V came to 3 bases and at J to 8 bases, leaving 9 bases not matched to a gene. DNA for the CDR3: TGTGCCAGCAGCGCCCCGAGCGGGGGGCGGTATGAGCAGTTCTTC. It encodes CASSAPSGGRYEQFF.

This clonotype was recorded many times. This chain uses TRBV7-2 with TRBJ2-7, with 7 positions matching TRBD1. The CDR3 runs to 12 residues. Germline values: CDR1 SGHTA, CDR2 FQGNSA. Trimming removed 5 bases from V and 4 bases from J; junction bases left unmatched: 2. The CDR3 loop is CASSNRGYEQYF. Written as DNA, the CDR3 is TGTGCCAGCAGCAACAGGGGTTACGAGCAGTACTTC. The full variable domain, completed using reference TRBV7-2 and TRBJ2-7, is GAGVSQSPSNKVTEKGKDVELRCDPISGHTALYWYRQSLGQGLEFLIYFQGNSAPDKSGLPSDRFSAERTGGSVSTLTIQRTQQEDSAVYLCASSNRGYEQYFGPGTRLTVT.

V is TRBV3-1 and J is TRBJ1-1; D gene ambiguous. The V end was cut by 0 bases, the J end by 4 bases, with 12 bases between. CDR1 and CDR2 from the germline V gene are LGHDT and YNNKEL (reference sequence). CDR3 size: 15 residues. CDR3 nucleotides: TGTGCCAGCAGCCAAGAAAGGACCACGGGCACTGAAGCTTTCTTT. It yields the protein CASSQERTTGTEAFF.

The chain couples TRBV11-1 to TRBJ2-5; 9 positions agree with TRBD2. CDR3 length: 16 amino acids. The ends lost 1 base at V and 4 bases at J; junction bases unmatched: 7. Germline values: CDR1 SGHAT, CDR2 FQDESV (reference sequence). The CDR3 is CASSLGAGGPIETQYF. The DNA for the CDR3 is TGTGCCAGCAGCTTAGGGGCGGGAGGGCCGATAGAGACCCAGTACTTC.

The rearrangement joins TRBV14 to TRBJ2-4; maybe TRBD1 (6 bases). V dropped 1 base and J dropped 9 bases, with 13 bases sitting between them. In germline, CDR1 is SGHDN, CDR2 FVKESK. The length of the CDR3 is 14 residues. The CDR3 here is CASSQVLRGGIQYF. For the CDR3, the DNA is TGTGCCAGCAGCCAAGTCCTCAGGGGTGGCATTCAGTACTTC.

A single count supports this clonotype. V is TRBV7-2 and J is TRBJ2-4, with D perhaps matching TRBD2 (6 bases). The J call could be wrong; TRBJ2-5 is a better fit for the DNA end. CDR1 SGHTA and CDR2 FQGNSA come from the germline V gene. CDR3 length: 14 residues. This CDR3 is CASSVRWRGETQYF. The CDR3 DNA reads TGTGCCAGCAGCGTACGGTGGAGGGGTGAGACCCAGTACTTC.

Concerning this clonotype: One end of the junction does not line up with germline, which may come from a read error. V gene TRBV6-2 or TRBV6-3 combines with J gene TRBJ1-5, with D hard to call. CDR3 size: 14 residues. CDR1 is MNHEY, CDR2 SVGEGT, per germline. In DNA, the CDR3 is TGTGCCGGCAGTTATTGGAACAGAAATCAGCCCCAGCATTTT. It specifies CAGSYWNRNQPQHF.

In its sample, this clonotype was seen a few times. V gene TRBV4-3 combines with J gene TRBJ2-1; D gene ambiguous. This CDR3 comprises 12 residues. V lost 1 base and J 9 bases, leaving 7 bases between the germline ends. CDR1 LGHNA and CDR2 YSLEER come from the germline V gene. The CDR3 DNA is TGCGCCAGCAGCCAAGTTAGTACTGAGCAGTTCTTC. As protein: CASSQVSTEQFF.

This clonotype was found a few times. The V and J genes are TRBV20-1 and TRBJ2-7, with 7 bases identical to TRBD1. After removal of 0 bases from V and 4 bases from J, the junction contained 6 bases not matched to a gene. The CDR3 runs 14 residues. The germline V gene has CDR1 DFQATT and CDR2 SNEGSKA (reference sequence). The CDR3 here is CSARDRQGGYEQYF. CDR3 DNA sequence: TGCAGTGCTAGAGATAGACAGGGTGGTTACGAGCAGTACTTC.

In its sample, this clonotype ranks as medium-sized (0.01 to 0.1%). CDR3 sequence (DNA): TGTGCCAGCAGCCAAGGGACAGGGCCCAAAAACATTCAGTACTTC. Encoded protein: CASSQGTGPKNIQYF. V and J are TRBV3-1 and TRBJ2-4; 8 positions match TRBD1. The CDR3 loop spans 15 amino acids. V lost 1 base and J lost 2; bases outside the gene matches: 1. Germline-derived CDR1 and CDR2 are LGHDT and YNNKEL (reference sequence).

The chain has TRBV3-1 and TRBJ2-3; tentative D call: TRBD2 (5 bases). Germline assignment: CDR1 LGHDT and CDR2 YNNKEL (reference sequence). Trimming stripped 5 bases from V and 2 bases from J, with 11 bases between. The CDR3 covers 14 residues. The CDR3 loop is CASSTAVYTDTQYF. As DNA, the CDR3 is TGTGCCAGCAGCACAGCGGTATACACAGATACGCAGTATTTT.

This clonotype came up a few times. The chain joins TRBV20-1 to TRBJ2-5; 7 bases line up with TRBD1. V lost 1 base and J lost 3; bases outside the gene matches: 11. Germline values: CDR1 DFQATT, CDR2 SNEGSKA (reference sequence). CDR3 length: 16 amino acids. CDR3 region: CSARALTGTDKETQYF. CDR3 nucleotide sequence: TGCAGTGCTAGAGCACTGACCGGGACAGATAAAGAGACCCAGTACTTC.

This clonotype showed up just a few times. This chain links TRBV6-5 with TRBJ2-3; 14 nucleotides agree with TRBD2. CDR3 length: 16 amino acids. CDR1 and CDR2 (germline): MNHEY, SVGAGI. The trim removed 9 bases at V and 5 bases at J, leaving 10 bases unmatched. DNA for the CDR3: TGTGCCAGTACTCGACTAGCGGGAGGGCGGGGAGATACGCAGTATTTT. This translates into CASTRLAGGRGDTQYF.

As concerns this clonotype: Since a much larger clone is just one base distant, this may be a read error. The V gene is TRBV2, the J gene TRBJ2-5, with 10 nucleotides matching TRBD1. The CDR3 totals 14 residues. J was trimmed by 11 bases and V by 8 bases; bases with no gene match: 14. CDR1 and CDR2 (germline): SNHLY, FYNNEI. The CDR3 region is CASQGTGVPNEQYF. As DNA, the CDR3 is TGTGCCAGCCAAGGGACAGGGGTGCCCAATGAGCAGTACTTC.